This TCR beta chain appears in the sequencing data of a study of T cell repertoires in cytomegalovirus infection (dated by TCRdb to the late 2010s). The study in broad terms: Peptide stimulations targeted recently identified HLA-C-restricted CMV epitopes, whose presentation resists viral immunomodulation, together with well-studied HLA-B-restricted epitopes. The HLA type of each donor mattered for the analysis, because public TCR beta signatures pointed to carriage of CMV infection along with the matching HLA type. What the authors observed across the whole study: In both this cohort and an independent cohort of over 350 donors, the cumulative frequency of public TCR beta family members distinguished carriers of CMV infection plus the relevant HLA type. The ex vivo response was dominated by HLA-C-restricted CMV-specific TCR beta clonotypes, which also provided the single most frequent clonotype in two of eight donors.

For sequencing, an Illumina HiSeq 1500 was employed. The raw public reads went through TCRdb reprocessing: fastp at Q25, MiXCR clone calling, in-frame beta chains kept. CDR3 protein sequences are deduplicated, and each keeps its most common genes and DNA. Across this sample there are some 200,000 distinct CDR3 sequences, with 35% to 45% seen only once. The ten largest make up more than 50% of the sample. Note on this clonotype: Its antigen has not been determined. The input lacks base qualities; no much larger clone sits a single base away.

The treatment or condition label, as the study defines it: in vitro stimulation with specific CMV peptide epitopes to enrich CMV-specific T cells. V is cut by 5 bases and J by 5 bases, and the space between the germline ends is 18 bases. CDR1 is given as SEHNR and CDR2 as FQNEAQ, both from the germline V gene (reference sequence). The CDR3 numbers 15 residues from cysteine through phenylalanine. Only the CDR3 part of the read is kept: 45 bases, read in frame from the first base. The V gene is TRBV7-9 and the J gene is TRBJ1-2, with TRBD1 perhaps the D gene, on 6 matching bases. The clonotype comes from a human donor in good health (CMV status not recorded). Some clones in this sample may be carry-over from other donors' samples. The sequences come from CD8+ T cells from cultured PBMCs, collected from culture after CMV antigen stimulation. The sequenced DNA: TGTGCCAGCAGCGATATGGCAGGGGATGGATATGGCTACACCTTC. Its coded protein is CASSDMAGDGYGYTF.